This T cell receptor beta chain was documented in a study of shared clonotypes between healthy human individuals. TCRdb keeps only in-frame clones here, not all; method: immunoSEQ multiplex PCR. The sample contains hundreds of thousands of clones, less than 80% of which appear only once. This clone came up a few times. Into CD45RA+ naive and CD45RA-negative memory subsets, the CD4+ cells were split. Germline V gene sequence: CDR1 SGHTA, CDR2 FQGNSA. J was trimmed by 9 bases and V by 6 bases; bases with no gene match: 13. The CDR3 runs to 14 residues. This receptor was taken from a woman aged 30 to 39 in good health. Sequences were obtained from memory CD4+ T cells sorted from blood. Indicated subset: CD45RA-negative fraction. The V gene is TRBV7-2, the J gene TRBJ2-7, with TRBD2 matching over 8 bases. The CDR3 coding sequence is TGTGCCAGCAGGATGATAGCGGGATCCGGAGGGCAGTACTTC. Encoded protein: CASRMIAGSGGQYF.